This TCR beta chain appears in the sequencing data of a study of blood T cells in healthy people across ages. Study observations and caveats: Greater diversity and more naive CD4+ cells were seen in long-lived donors than in aged donors.

Per sample, no less than 5 micrograms of total RNA were extracted. A note on this clonotype: Antigen specificity is unknown. One end of the junction varies from germline; a read error may be responsible.

With a J-beta primer mix and a sample-barcoded 5' primer, a second PCR ran 7 to 11 cycles. Unique molecular identifiers of 12 random nucleotides labeled each cDNA. Each CDR3 protein is one row after TCRdb ran MiXCR on the 5' RACE reads. The top ten hold 10% to 15% of the sample, which has 650,000 to 1,000,000 distinct CDR3 sequences, under 40% seen once. This CDR3 is built from 15 residues. Germline assignment: CDR1 SEHNR and CDR2 FQNEAQ (reference sequence). The TCR comes from a man younger than 30 in good health. The gene calls are TRBV7-9 and TRBJ1-4; 9 bases fit TRBD1. Material for sequencing was blood. CDR3 bases: TGTGCCAGCAGCCCTAGGGGACAGGGTGACGAAAGACTGTTTTTT. Its protein product is CASSPRGQGDERLFF.